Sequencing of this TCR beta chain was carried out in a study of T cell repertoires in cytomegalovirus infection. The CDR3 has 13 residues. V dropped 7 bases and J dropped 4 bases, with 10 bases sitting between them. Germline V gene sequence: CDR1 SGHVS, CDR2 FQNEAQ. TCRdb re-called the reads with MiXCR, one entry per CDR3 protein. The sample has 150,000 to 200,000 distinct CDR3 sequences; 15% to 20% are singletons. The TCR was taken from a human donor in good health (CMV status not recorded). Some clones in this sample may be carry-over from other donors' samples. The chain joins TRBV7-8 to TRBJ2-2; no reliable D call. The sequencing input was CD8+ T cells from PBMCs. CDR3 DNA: TGTGCCAGCACCCACCTGAGCACCGGGGAGCTGTTTTTT. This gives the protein CASTHLSTGELFF.